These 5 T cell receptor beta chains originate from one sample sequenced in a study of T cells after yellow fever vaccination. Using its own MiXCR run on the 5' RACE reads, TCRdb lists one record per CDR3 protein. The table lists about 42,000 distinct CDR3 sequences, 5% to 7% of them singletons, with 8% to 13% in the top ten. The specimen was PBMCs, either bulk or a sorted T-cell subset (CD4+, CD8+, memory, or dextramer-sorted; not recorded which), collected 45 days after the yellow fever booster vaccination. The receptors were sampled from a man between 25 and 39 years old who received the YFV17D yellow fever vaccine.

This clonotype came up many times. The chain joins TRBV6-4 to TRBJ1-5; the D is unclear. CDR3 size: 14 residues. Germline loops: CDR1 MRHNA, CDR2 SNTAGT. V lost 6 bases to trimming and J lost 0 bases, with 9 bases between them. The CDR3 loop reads CASRRRDSNQPQHF. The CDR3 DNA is TGTGCCAGCAGAAGAAGGGATAGCAATCAGCCCCAGCATTTT.

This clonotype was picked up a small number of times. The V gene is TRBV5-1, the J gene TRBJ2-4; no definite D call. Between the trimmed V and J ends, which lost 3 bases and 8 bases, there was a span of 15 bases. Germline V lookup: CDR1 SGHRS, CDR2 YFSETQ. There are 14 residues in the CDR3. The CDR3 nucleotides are TGCGCCAGCAGCTCCGCGGACGCGGCAGACATTCAGTACTTC. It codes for CASSSADAADIQYF.

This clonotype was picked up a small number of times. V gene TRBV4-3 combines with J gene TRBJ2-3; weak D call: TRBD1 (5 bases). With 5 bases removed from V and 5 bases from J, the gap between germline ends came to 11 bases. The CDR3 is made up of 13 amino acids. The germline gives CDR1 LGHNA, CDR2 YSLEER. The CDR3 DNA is TGCGCCAGCAGCTTACTAAGGGGAGATACGCAGTATTTT. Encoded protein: CASSLLRGDTQYF.

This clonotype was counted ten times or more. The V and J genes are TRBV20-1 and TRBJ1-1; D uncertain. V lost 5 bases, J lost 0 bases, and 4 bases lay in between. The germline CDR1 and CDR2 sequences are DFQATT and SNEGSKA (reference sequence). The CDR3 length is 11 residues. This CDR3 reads CSAPLNTEAFF. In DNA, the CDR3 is TGCAGTGCTCCTCTGAACACTGAAGCTTTCTTT.

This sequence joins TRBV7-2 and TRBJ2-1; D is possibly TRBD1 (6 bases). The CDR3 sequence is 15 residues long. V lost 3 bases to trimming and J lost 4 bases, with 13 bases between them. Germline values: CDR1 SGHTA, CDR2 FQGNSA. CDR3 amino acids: CASSFDRQPYNEQFF. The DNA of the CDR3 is TGTGCCAGCAGCTTCGACAGGCAACCTTACAATGAGCAGTTCTTC.